Listed below are T cell receptor beta chains from one sample, sequenced in a study of blood T cell repertoires in COVID-19. Sequencing was performed with immunoSEQ multiplex PCR; in TCRdb, only in-frame clones are kept and a portion is missing. The sample shows 140,000 to 150,000 clones, approximately 82% of them seen only once. Sequencing input: peripheral blood. The origin of the receptors is a man in his 60s with active or convalescent COVID-19. Each CDR3 is given with its conserved first and last residue. D genes are given only for firm matches. Only some rows state a clone size, as once, few, many or a class for expanded clones.

TRBD2 | - | TRBJ2-1 | TRBV18 | CASTPGGNEQFF | TGTGCCAGCACTCCGGGGGGGAATGAGCAGTTCTTC
- | - | TRBJ1-2 | TRBV12-3/TRBV12-4 | CASSLDSTYGYTF | TGTGCCAGCAGTTTAGACAGCACATATGGCTACACCTTC
- | - | TRBJ2-5 | TRBV14 | CASSQDEASEGVGETQYF | TGTGCCAGCAGCCAAGACGAAGCTTCGGAGGGAGTTGGAGAGACCCAGTACTTC
TRBD1 | - | TRBJ1-5 | TRBV19 | CASTITGGALAQHF | TGTGCCAGTACCATAACAGGGGGCGCGTTGGCCCAGCATTTT
- | - | TRBJ1-2 | TRBV7-8 | CASSPRSKGDGYTF | TGTGCCAGCAGCCCCCGGAGTAAGGGAGATGGCTACACCTTC
TRBD1 | - | TRBJ1-5 | TRBV2 | CASSEDRGFQPQHF | TGTGCCAGCAGTGAAGACAGGGGATTTCAGCCCCAGCATTTT
- | - | TRBJ2-3 | TRBV6-1 | CASSEGAGTDTQYF | TGTGCCAGCAGTGAAGGGGCAGGGACAGATACGCAGTATTTT
- | - | TRBJ2-7 | TRBV2 | CASSRGSGYEQYF | TGTGCCAGCAGTAGAGGGTCCGGCTACGAGCAGTACTTC
- | once | TRBJ1-1 | TRBV14 | CASSQRSNTEAFF | TGTGCCAGCAGCCAGCGATCAAACACTGAAGCTTTCTTT
TRBD1 | - | TRBJ1-2 | TRBV6-1 | CASSDRDSKGYGYTF | TGTGCCAGCAGTGACCGGGACAGTAAAGGCTATGGCTACACCTTC
- | - | TRBJ1-1 | TRBV3-1/TRBV3-2 | CASSLLTGGRGTEAFF | TGTGCCAGCAGCCTCCTAACCGGGGGGCGAGGCACTGAAGCTTTCTTT
- | - | TRBJ1-5 | TRBV5-6 | CASSFRGVQGGISNQPQHF | TGTGCCAGCAGCTTCAGGGGCGTCCAGGGAGGGATTAGCAATCAGCCCCAGCATTTT
- | - | TRBJ1-2 | TRBV6-2/TRBV6-3 | CASSYRGASGYTF | TGTGCCAGCAGTTACCGCGGGGCCAGTGGCTACACCTTC
TRBD1 | - | TRBJ1-5 | TRBV5-6 | CASSSDRGPLGSNQPQHF | TGTGCCAGCAGCTCGGACAGGGGGCCCCTTGGTAGCAATCAGCCCCAGCATTTT
TRBD1 | few | TRBJ1-6 | TRBV28 | CASSSRQGRINSPLHF | TGTGCCAGCAGTTCCAGACAGGGACGGATTAATTCACCCCTCCACTTT
- | - | TRBJ2-1 | TRBV11-3 | CASSLENRYNNEQFF | TGTGCCAGCAGCTTAGAAAACAGGTACAACAATGAGCAGTTCTTC
- | - | TRBJ1-1 | TRBV5-1 | CASSVPLLEAEAFF | TGCGCCAGCAGCGTCCCTCTACTTGAGGCTGAAGCTTTCTTT
- | - | TRBJ1-2 | TRBV11-3 | CASSSGHSNYGYTF | TGTGCCAGCAGCTCCGGACACTCGAACTATGGCTACACCTTC
- | - | TRBJ2-1 | TRBV9 | CASSAGDFDNEQFF | TGTGCCAGCAGCGCCGGGGACTTTGACAATGAGCAGTTCTTC
TRBD2 | - | TRBJ2-1 | TRBV4-3 | CASSQDPLAGGLYNEQFF | TGCGCCAGCAGCCAAGATCCCTTAGCGGGGGGGTTGTACAATGAGCAGTTCTTC
- | - | TRBJ1-2 | TRBV7-9 | CASSPQTGLYGYTF | TGTGCCAGCAGCCCGCAAACAGGGCTGTATGGCTACACCTTC
- | - | TRBJ2-5 | TRBV7-2 | CASSSPVETQYF | TGTGCCAGCAGCTCTCCCGTAGAGACCCAGTACTTC
TRBD2 | - | TRBJ2-3 | TRBV7-9 | CASSLSRAGSTDTQYF | TGTGCCAGCAGCTTAAGTCGAGCGGGGAGCACAGATACGCAGTATTTT
- | - | TRBJ1-3 | TRBV15 | CATSREQGLGNTIYF | TGTGCCACCAGCAGGGAACAGGGTCTTGGAAACACCATATATTTT
TRBD2 | - | TRBJ2-2 | TRBV4-1 | CASSWSGEGGELFF | TGCGCCAGCAGCTGGAGCGGGGAGGGAGGGGAGCTGTTTTTT
TRBD1 | few | TRBJ2-2 | TRBV30 | CALGPRTGRNTGELFF | TGTGCCCTAGGCCCTCGGACAGGGAGGAACACCGGGGAGCTGTTTTTT
- | - | TRBJ2-3 | TRBV9 | CASSPQGRTWDTQYF | TGTGCCAGCAGCCCACAGGGTAGGACCTGGGATACGCAGTATTTT
- | - | TRBJ1-1 | TRBV6-2/TRBV6-3 | CASSYSGASLFWSTEAFF | TGTGCCAGCAGTTACTCGGGGGCATCCCTTTTCTGGAGTACTGAAGCTTTCTTT
- | - | TRBJ1-1 | TRBV6-5 | CASSYSTAGTEAFF | TGTGCCAGCAGTTACTCAACGGCAGGGACTGAAGCTTTCTTT
- | - | TRBJ1-1 | TRBV27 | CASSPGRGTAHTEAFF | TGTGCCAGCAGTCCAGGAAGAGGGACTGCTCACACTGAAGCTTTCTTT
- | - | TRBJ2-7 | TRBV18 | CASSSSVAGKAYEQYF | TGTGCCAGCTCCTCGTCGGTTGCGGGGAAAGCCTACGAGCAGTACTTC
- | - | TRBJ1-1 | TRBV4-3 | CASSRTMNTEAFF | TGCGCCAGCAGCCGCACTATGAACACTGAAGCTTTCTTT
- | few | TRBJ2-7 | TRBV6-2/TRBV6-3 | CASSYSTRMEQYF | TGTGCCAGCAGTTACTCGACGCGGATGGAGCAGTACTTC
- | - | TRBJ1-5 | TRBV19 | CASSKQDLSNQPQHF | TGTGCCAGTAGTAAACAGGACCTTAGCAATCAGCCCCAGCATTTT
TRBD2 | - | TRBJ2-5 | TRBV4-1 | CASSLAAHAGGGKETQYF | TGCGCCAGCAGTCTAGCAGCCCATGCTGGCGGGGGAAAAGAGACCCAGTACTTC
TRBD2 | - | TRBJ2-3 | TRBV16 | CASSPFYMTSGKRSTDTQYF | TGTGCCAGCAGCCCTTTCTATATGACTAGCGGAAAAAGAAGCACAGATACGCAGTATTTT
- | - | TRBJ2-2 | TRBV2 | CASNPQGNANTGELFF | TGTGCCAGCAATCCCCAGGGGAATGCGAACACCGGGGAGCTGTTTTTT
TRBD1 | - | TRBJ2-1 | TRBV30 | CAWSSSGTGGLNEQFF | TGTGCCTGGAGTTCCTCAGGGACAGGGGGCTTGAATGAGCAGTTCTTC
- | - | TRBJ2-7 | TRBV20-1 | CSASRRGMMAEQYF | TGCAGTGCTAGTAGGCGGGGAATGATGGCCGAGCAGTACTTC
- | - | TRBJ1-2 | TRBV14 | CASSPVTRWAYGYTF | TGTGCCAGCAGCCCAGTCACTCGGTGGGCATATGGCTACACCTTC
- | - | TRBJ1-1 | TRBV5-1 | CASSLGHRDIAEAFF | TGCGCCAGCAGCTTGGGACACCGGGACATTGCTGAAGCTTTCTTT
- | few | TRBJ1-3 | TRBV27 | CASSPSGGNTIYF | TGTGCCAGCAGCCCTTCAGGGGGAAACACCATATATTTT
TRBD2 | - | TRBJ2-1 | TRBV7-6 | CASSFDPLRLAGGPINEQFF | TGTGCCAGCAGCTTTGACCCCCTCCGACTAGCGGGGGGCCCAATCAATGAGCAGTTCTTC
- | - | TRBJ2-2 | TRBV6-2/TRBV6-3 | CASSPYRLAGTGELFF | TGTGCCAGCAGCCCATATAGGCTAGCCGGGACCGGGGAGCTGTTTTTT
- | few | TRBJ1-1 | TRBV5-1 | CASSRIREGAEAFF | TGCGCCAGCAGCCGGATTCGGGAGGGCGCTGAAGCTTTCTTT
TRBD1 | - | TRBJ1-4 | TRBV6-4 | CASSRQGRGNEKLFF | TGTGCCAGCAGCAGACAGGGCCGGGGGAATGAAAAACTGTTTTTT
TRBD1 | - | TRBJ1-1 | TRBV4-3 | CASSHPGTAEAFF | TGCGCCAGCAGCCACCCGGGGACAGCTGAAGCTTTCTTT
TRBD1 | once | TRBJ2-1 | TRBV5-4 | CASSWTGVNEQFF | TGTGCCAGCAGCTGGACAGGGGTCAATGAGCAGTTCTTC
TRBD1 | - | TRBJ1-2 | TRBV5-1 | CASSLLITGDYGYTF | TGCGCCAGCAGCCTGTTGATAACAGGGGACTATGGCTACACCTTC
TRBD1 | - | TRBJ2-3 | TRBV5-1 | CASSTQTGGVDTQYF | TGCGCCAGCAGCACCCAGACAGGGGGAGTCGATACGCAGTATTTT
TRBD1 | few | TRBJ1-2 | TRBV20-1 | CSADRVGYTF | TGCAGTGCAGACAGGGTTGGCTACACCTTC
TRBD2 | - | TRBJ2-1 | TRBV3-1/TRBV3-2 | CASSQEGAGARNEQFF | TGTGCCAGCAGCCAAGAAGGAGCGGGGGCCCGGAATGAGCAGTTCTTC
- | - | TRBJ2-1 | TRBV18 | CASSPRLNQGVEQFF | TGTGCCAGCTCACCAAGGCTAAACCAAGGGGTTGAGCAGTTCTTC
TRBD1 | - | TRBJ1-1 | TRBV19 | CASTDRGSGTEAFF | TGTGCCAGTACCGACAGGGGGAGCGGAACTGAAGCTTTCTTT
TRBD1 | few | TRBJ1-6 | TRBV27 | CASSSDRARSPLHF | TGTGCCAGCAGTTCCGACAGGGCCAGATCACCCCTCCACTTT
- | - | TRBJ2-1 | TRBV30 | CAWSRQGNNEQFF | TGTGCCTGGAGTCGGCAGGGGAACAATGAGCAGTTCTTC
- | - | TRBJ1-1 | TRBV7-2 | CASSLSLWYGAGTEAFF | TGTGCCAGCAGCTTATCACTCTGGTATGGAGCGGGCACTGAAGCTTTCTTT
- | - | TRBJ1-1 | TRBV7-9 | CASSPRWPLRGAFF | TGTGCCAGCAGCCCACGATGGCCCTTACGGGGAGCTTTCTTT